This T cell receptor beta chain is from a study of blood T cells in healthy people across ages. About the research overall: Template switching caught about one barcoded beta molecule for each two T cells.

Primers used in a second PCR of roughly 7 to 12 cycles were a sample-barcoded 5' primer and a J-beta primer mix. TCRdb re-derived calls from the 5' RACE reads in MiXCR, one entry per CDR3 protein. The sample holds 550,000 to 700,000 distinct CDR3 sequences, 25% to 30% seen once. The sample providers were healthy Caucasian people from Russia, aged about 6 to 95. V lost 5 bases to trimming and J lost 2 bases; unmatched junction nucleotides: 5. The CDR3 totals 14 residues. CDR1 DFQATT and CDR2 SNEGSKA come from the germline V gene (reference sequence). This clonotype has more than one count but fewer than ten. Its antigen is still unknown. Study-level results: Donor CMV status was unknown, possibly confounding expanded clonotype changes. Naive CD4+ cells and diversity were both higher in long-lived donors than in aged donors.

The gene calls are TRBV20-1 and TRBJ2-7; 11 bases are shared with TRBD1. Sequencing used blood. This TCR came from a woman in her 70s in good health. The CDR3: CSAHGQGATYEQYF. The CDR3 DNA reads as TGCAGTGCTCATGGACAGGGGGCGACCTACGAGCAGTACTTC.